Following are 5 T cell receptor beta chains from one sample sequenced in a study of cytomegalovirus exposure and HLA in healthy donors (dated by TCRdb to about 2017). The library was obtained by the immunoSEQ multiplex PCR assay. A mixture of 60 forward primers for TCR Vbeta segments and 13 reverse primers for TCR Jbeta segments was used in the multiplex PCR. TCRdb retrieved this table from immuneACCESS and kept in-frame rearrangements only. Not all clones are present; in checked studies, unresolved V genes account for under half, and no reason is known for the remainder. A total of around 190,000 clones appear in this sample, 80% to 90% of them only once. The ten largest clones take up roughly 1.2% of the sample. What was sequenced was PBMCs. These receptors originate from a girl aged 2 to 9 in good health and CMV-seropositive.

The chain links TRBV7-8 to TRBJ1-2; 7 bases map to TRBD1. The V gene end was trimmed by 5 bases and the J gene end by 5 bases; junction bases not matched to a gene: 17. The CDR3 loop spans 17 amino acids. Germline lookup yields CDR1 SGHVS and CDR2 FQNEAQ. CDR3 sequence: CASSGRWTGKKGYGYTF. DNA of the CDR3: TGTGCCAGCAGCGGCCGGTGGACAGGAAAGAAGGGGTATGGCTACACCTTC.

The CDR3, as DNA: TGTGCCAGCAGCTTTCCGGGACTACCGTACAATGAGCAGTTCTTC. Translation gives CASSFPGLPYNEQFF. The chain carries TRBV7-2 and TRBJ2-1, with 7 bases matching TRBD2. Germline V gives CDR1 SGHTA, CDR2 FQGNSA. The CDR3 consists of 15 residues. J was trimmed by 4 bases and V by 3 bases; bases with no gene match: 6. The whole variable domain, filled in from reference TRBV7-2 and TRBJ2-1, reads GAGVSQSPSNKVTEKGKDVELRCDPISGHTALYWYRQSLGQGLEFLIYFQGNSAPDKSGLPSDRFSAERTGGSVSTLTIQRTQQEDSAVYLCASSFPGLPYNEQFFGPGTRLTVL.

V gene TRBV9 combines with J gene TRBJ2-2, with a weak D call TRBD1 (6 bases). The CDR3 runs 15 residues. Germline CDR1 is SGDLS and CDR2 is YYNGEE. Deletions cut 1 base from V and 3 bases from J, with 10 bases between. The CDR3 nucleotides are TGTGCCAGCAGCGTATGGGGACAAGACACCGGGGAGCTGTTTTTT. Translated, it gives CASSVWGQDTGELFF. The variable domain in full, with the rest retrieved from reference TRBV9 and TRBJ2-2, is DSGVTQTPKHLITATGQRVTLRCSPRSGDLSVYWYQQSLDQGLQFLIQYYNGEERAKGNILERFSAQQFPDLHSELNLSSLELGDSALYFCASSVWGQDTGELFFGEGSRLTVL.

Here the CDR3 DNA reads TGTGCCACCAGCAGAGGAGGGACACCTAACTATGGCTACACCTTC. This encodes CATSRGGTPNYGYTF. The chain joins TRBV15 to TRBJ1-2; D is possibly TRBD1 (6 bases). This CDR3 comprises 15 residues. CDR1 and CDR2 (germline): LNHNV, YYDKDF (reference sequence). The V end was cut by 1 base, the J end by 0 bases, with 9 bases between.

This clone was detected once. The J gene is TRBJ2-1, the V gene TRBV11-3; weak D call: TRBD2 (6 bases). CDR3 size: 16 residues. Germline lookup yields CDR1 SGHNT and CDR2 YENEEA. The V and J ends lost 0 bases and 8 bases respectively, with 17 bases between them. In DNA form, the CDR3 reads TGTGCCAGCAGCTTAGATCGGGCTAGCGCGCCTCATGAGCAGTTCTTC. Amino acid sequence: CASSLDRASAPHEQFF.